The clone carrying this T cell receptor (beta chain) was seen only once. No antigen is known for it. The sample is drawn from a study of cytomegalovirus exposure and HLA in healthy donors. Regarding the study as a whole: The investigators catalogued 150 to 200 TCR beta chains as cytomegalovirus-associated. Across all donors, roughly uniform sequencing depth was an assumption of the presence/absence analyses.

Per germline, CDR1 SGHTA and CDR2 FQGNSA. The CDR3 runs to 12 residues. The J segment lost 8 bases and the V segment lost 5 bases, leaving 2 bases of the junction unmatched. Both 60 Vbeta primers and 13 Jbeta primers went into the PCR. Assay used: immunoSEQ multiplex PCR; TCRdb lists only in-frame clones, some missing. The sample yields fewer than 250,000 clones, 60% to 80% seen once. V and J are TRBV7-2 and TRBJ1-2; 10 bases fit TRBD1. The source material was PBMCs. This sequence was found in a male donor in good health and CMV-seronegative. Written as DNA, the CDR3 is TGTGCCAGCAGCAAGGGACAGGGGGGCTACACCTTC. It is translated as CASSKGQGGYTF.